The T cell receptor beta chain under discussion was sequenced for a study of T cells in Graves' hyperthyroidism and ophthalmopathy. Germline values: CDR1 SEHNR, CDR2 FQNEAQ (reference sequence). This CDR3 comprises 16 residues. V trimming: 6 bases; J trimming: 2 bases; junction bases outside the gene matches: 10. TCR beta CDR3 sequences were amplified from RNA transcripts. Researchers ran a first-round RT-PCR on the TCR CDR3 using the HTBI primer set. TCRdb processed the multiplex PCR reads anew with MiXCR; each CDR3 protein has one entry. The profile shows over 400,000 distinct CDR3 sequences, roughly 15% of them singletons.

The sample was blood. The chain joins TRBV7-9 to TRBJ2-1; 7 bases agree with TRBD2. This TCR was sampled from a young man with Graves' ophthalmopathy. CDR3: CASRDIAGLAYNEQFF. CDR3 DNA: TGTGCCAGCAGGGATATAGCGGGTCTTGCCTACAATGAGCAGTTCTTC.